This T cell receptor beta chain comes out of a study of Ad26.COV2.S vaccination and SARS-CoV-2 variants. Notes on the study in general: Those who received vaccine or placebo ended up with similar non-spike TCR breadth. From the TCR breadth and depth analyses, total T cell responses may have been underestimated. Marked by substantial breadth, spike-specific CD8+ and CD4+ T cell responses were reportedly seen after vaccination. Placebo recipients had lower spike-specific TCR breadth than vaccine recipients.

Clones were sequenced by immunoSEQ multiplex PCR, and TCRdb holds only the in-frame ones, with some missing. The table has about 350,000 clones, about 90% seen once. About this clone itself: The antigen is undetermined.

The sample consisted of peripheral blood, taken after recovery from COVID-19. The receptor was derived from a human donor who had recovered from COVID-19.

CDR3 region: CASRKTGGTDTQYF. The CDR3 DNA is TGTGCCAGTAGAAAGACAGGGGGCACAGATACGCAGTATTTT. The rearrangement joins TRBV19 to TRBJ2-3; 8 bases are shared with TRBD1. The CDR3 extends over 14 amino acids. Germline assignment: CDR1 LNHDA and CDR2 SQIVND (reference sequence). The V gene end was trimmed by 6 bases and the J gene end by 1 base; junction bases not matched to a gene: 3.